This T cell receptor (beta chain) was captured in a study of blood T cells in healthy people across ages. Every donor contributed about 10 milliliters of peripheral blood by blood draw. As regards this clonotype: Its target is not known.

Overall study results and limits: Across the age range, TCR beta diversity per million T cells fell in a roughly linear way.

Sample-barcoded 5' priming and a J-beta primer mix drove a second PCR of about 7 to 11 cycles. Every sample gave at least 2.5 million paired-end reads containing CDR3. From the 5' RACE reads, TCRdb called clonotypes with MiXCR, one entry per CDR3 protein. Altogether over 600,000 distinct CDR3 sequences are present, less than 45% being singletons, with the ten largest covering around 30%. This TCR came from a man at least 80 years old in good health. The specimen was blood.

CDR3 sequence reads: CASRTHQAYEQFF. The CDR3 nucleotides are TGTGCCAGCAGAACTCATCAAGCCTACGAGCAGTTCTTC. V is TRBV27 and J is TRBJ2-1; D not certain. V was cut by 6 bases and J by 10 bases, with 16 bases left in between. CDR3 length: 13 amino acids. Germline V CDR1 and CDR2: MNHEY, SMNVEV (reference sequence).